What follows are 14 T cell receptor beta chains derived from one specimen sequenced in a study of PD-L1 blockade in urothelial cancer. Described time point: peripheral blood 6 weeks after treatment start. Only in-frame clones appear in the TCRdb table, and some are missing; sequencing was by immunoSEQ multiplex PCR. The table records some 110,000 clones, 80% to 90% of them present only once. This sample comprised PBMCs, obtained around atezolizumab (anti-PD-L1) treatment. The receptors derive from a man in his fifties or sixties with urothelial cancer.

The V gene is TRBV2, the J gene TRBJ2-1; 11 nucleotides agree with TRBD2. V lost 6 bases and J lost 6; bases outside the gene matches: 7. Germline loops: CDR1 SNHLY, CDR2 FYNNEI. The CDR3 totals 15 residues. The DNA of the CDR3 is TGTGCCAGCAGCGCTTTTAGCGGGGGGGCCAATGAGCAGTTCTTC. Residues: CASSAFSGGANEQFF.

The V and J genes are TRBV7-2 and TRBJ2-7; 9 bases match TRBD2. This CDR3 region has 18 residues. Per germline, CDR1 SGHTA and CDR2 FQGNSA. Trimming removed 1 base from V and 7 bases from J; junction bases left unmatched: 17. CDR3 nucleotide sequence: TGTGCCAGCAGCTTAGGCCCCGGCCTAGCGGGGCGCCAACAGGAGCAGTACTTC. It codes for CASSLGPGLAGRQQEQYF.

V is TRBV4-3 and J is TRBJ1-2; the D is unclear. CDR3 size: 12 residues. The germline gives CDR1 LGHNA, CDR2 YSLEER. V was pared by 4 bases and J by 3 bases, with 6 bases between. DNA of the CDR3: TGCGCCAGCAGCCTTGGAGACTATGGCTACACCTTC. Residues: CASSLGDYGYTF.

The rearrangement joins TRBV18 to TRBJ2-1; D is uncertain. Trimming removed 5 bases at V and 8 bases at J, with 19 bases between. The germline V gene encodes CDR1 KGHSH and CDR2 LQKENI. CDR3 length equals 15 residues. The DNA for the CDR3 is TGTGCCAGCTCAGTGACCGCGGCAGCCAAGGATGAGCAGTTCTTC. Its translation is CASSVTAAAKDEQFF.

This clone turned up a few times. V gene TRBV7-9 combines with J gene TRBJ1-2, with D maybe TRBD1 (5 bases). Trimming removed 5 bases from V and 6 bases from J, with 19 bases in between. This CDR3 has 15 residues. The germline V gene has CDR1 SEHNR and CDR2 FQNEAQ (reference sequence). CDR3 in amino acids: CASSPPGLPWDGYTF. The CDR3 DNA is TGTGCCAGCAGCCCCCCGGGACTCCCTTGGGATGGCTACACCTTC.

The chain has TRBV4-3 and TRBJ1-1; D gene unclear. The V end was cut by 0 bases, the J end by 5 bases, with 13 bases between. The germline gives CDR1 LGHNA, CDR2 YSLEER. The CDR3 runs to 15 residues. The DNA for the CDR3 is TGCGCCAGCAGCCAAGAAGCCCGGACGGGAACTGAAGCTTTCTTT. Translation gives CASSQEARTGTEAFF.

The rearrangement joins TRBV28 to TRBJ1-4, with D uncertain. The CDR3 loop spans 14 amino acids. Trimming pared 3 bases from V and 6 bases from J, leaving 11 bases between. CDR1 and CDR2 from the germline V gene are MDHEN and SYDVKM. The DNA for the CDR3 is TGTGCCAGCAGTTTTGGAGGGTGGGATGAAAAACTGTTTTTT. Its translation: CASSFGGWDEKLFF.

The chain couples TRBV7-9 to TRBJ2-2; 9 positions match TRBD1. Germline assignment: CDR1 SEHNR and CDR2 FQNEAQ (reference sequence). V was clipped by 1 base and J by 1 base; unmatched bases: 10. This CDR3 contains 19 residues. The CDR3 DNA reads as TGTGCCAGCAGCTTAGGGGACAGGGCCCCTACGGGGAACACCGGGGAGCTGTTTTTT. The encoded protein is CASSLGDRAPTGNTGELFF.

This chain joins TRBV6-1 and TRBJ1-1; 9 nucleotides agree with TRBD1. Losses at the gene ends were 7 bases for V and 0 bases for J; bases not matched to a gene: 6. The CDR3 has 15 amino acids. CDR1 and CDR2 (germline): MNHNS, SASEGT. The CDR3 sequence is CASIKGDRVNTEAFF. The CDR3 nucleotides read TGTGCCAGCATCAAAGGGGACAGGGTGAACACTGAAGCTTTCTTT.

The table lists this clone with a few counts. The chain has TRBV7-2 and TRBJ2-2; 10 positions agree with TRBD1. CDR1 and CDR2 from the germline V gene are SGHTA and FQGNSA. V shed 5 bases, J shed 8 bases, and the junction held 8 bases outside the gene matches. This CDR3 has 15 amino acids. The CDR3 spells CASSRQGAQSGELFF. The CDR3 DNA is TGTGCCAGCAGCCGACAGGGGGCGCAAAGTGGGGAGCTGTTTTTT.

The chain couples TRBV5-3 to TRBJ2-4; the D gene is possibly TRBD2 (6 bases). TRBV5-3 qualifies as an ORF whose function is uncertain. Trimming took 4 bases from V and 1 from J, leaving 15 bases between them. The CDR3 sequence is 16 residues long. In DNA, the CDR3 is TGTGCCAGAAGCCTACGACTAGGTCGGGCCAAAAACATTCAGTACTTC. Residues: CARSLRLGRAKNIQYF.

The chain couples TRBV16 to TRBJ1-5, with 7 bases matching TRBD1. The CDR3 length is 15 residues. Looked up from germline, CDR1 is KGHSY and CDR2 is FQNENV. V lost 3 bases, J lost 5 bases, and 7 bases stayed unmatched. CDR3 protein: CASSQFGTEDQPQHF. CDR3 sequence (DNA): TGTGCCAGCAGCCAGTTCGGGACAGAAGATCAGCCCCAGCATTTT. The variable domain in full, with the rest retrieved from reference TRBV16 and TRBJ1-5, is GEEVAQTPKHLVRGEGQKAKLYCAPIKGHSYVFWYQQVLKNEFKFLISFQNENVFDETGMPKERFSAKCLPNSPCSLEIQATKLEDSAVYFCASSQFGTEDQPQHFGDGTRLSIL.

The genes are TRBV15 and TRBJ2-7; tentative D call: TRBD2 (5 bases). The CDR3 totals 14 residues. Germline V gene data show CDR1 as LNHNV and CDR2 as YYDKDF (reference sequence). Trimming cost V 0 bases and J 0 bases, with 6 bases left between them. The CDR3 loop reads CATSRESGSYEQYF. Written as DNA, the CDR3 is TGTGCCACCAGCAGAGAAAGCGGCTCCTACGAGCAGTACTTC.

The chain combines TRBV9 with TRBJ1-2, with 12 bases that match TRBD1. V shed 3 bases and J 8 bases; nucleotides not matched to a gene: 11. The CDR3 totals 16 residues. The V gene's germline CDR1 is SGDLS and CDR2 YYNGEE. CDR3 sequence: CASSETSGTGGRGYTF. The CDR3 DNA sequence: TGTGCCAGCAGCGAGACCTCCGGGACAGGGGGCCGGGGCTACACCTTC.